Given below is one T cell receptor beta chain in context. The PCR employed 60 Vbeta primers together with 13 Jbeta primers. Profiled with immunoSEQ multiplex PCR; TCRdb holds only in-frame clones, not every one. The data show some 67,000 clones, roughly 78% seen once. Germline-derived CDR1 and CDR2 are KGHSH and LQKENI. The V gene lost 3 bases and the J gene lost 3 bases, with 6 bases spanning the gap. CDR3 length: 12 residues. These data originate in a study of cytomegalovirus exposure and HLA in healthy donors. The sequenced sample consisted of PBMCs. The chain carries TRBV18 and TRBJ2-7; D remains unclear. This TCR came from a man aged 35-49 years in good health and CMV-seronegative. CDR3 sequence: CASSPGYYEQYF. CDR3 DNA: TGTGCCAGCTCACCCGGTTACTACGAGCAGTACTTC.